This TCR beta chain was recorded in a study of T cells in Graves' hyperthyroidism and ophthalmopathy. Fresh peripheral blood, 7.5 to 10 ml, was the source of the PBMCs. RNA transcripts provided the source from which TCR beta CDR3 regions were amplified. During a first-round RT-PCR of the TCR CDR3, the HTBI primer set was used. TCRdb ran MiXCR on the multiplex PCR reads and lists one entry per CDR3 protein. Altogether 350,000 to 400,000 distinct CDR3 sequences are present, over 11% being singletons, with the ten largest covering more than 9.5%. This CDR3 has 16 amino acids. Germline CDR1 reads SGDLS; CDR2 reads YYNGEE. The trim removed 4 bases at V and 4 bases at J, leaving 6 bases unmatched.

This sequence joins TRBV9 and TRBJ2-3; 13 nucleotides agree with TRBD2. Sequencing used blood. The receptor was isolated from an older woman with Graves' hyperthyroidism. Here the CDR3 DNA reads TGTGCCAGCAGCCCGGGACTAGCGGGAACCGCAGATACGCAGTATTTT. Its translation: CASSPGLAGTADTQYF.